The 8 T cell receptor beta chains in this list originate from one sample, sequenced in a study of shared clonotypes between healthy human individuals. TCRdb's table, derived via immunoSEQ multiplex PCR, lists solely in-frame clones and lacks some. The sample records hundreds of thousands of clones, roughly 95% being singletons. CD45RO-negative, CCR7-positively selected cells formed the naive CD8 fraction, excluding terminally differentiated effector memory CD45RA+ cells. Specimen: naive CD8+ T cells sorted from blood. The receptor source for this set is a woman between 25 and 40 years old in good health.

The chain couples TRBV10-3 to TRBJ1-1; 8 bases align to TRBD1. V shed 10 bases and J 1 base; nucleotides not matched to a gene: 11. Germline V gives CDR1 ENHRY, CDR2 SYGVKD. The CDR3 loop spans 15 amino acids. This CDR3 is CATKWTGLTNTEAFF. CDR3 in DNA: TGTGCCACCAAATGGACAGGGCTCACGAACACTGAAGCTTTCTTT.

This clone was counted only a few times. This chain connects TRBV5-5 to TRBJ2-1; D is ambiguous. Trimming cost V 2 bases and J 3 bases, with 9 bases left between them. This CDR3 is built from 14 residues. Germline-derived CDR1 and CDR2 are SGHKS and YYEKEE (reference sequence). The CDR3 loop reads CASSFWADYNEQFF. The CDR3 bases are TGTGCCAGCAGCTTTTGGGCGGACTACAATGAGCAGTTCTTC.

The rearrangement links TRBV15 to TRBJ2-7, with TRBD2 matching 7 bases. Germline CDR1 LNHNV, CDR2 YYDKDF (reference sequence). J lost 4 bases, V lost 5 bases, and 14 bases had no gene match. The CDR3 covers 16 residues. The CDR3 DNA reads TGTGCCACCAGCGGTTGGGGCGGGAGACCGACTTACGAGCAGTACTTC. Translating it yields CATSGWGGRPTYEQYF.

This clone appeared once. The chain couples TRBV7-6 to TRBJ2-7, with 12 nucleotides matching TRBD1. The trim removed 5 bases at V and 6 bases at J, leaving 11 bases unmatched. The CDR3 consists of 16 residues. The germline gives CDR1 SGHVS, CDR2 FNYEAQ. CDR3 bases: TGTGCCAGCAGCCAAACACCGGGACAGGGGGCCTCCGAGCAGTACTTC. Translated, it gives CASSQTPGQGASEQYF.

The rearrangement uses TRBV2 and TRBJ2-3; no firm D call. Trimming stripped 3 bases from V and 3 bases from J, with 7 bases between. CDR1 is SNHLY and CDR2 is FYNNEI in the germline V gene. The CDR3 spans 13 residues. The CDR3 loop is CASSESDTDTQYF. For the CDR3, the DNA is TGTGCCAGCAGTGAGTCGGATACAGATACGCAGTATTTT.

Comments on this clone: In the same sample, other DNA sequences code for this CDR3. In DNA form, the CDR3 reads TGTGCCAGCTCGACAGGGGACACTGAAGCTTTCTTT. Its protein product is CASSTGDTEAFF. The chain uses TRBV27 and TRBJ1-1; 8 nucleotides line up with TRBD1. V lost 8 bases to trimming and J lost 3 bases; unmatched junction nucleotides: 2. This CDR3 comprises 12 residues. Germline CDR1 and CDR2: MNHEY and SMNVEV (reference sequence).

The rearrangement uses TRBV19 and TRBJ2-7; 8 nucleotides align to TRBD1. The CDR3 is 15 amino acids. The germline V gene has CDR1 LNHDA and CDR2 SQIVND (reference sequence). With 5 bases clipped from V and 1 base from J, the junction kept 7 bases outside the gene matches. In DNA form, the CDR3 reads TGTGCCAGTAGTCCTAGATGGACAGGGTCCTACGAGCAGTACTTC. Translation gives CASSPRWTGSYEQYF.

This clone was observed once. The chain combines TRBV27 with TRBJ2-7, with D possibly being TRBD2 (5 bases). V was pared by 6 bases and J by 5 bases, with 17 bases between. The CDR3 totals 14 residues. CDR1 is MNHEY and CDR2 is SMNVEV in the germline V gene (reference sequence). The CDR3 is CASSRMVSGNEQYF. In DNA form, the CDR3 reads TGTGCCAGCAGCCGTATGGTATCGGGGAACGAGCAGTACTTC.